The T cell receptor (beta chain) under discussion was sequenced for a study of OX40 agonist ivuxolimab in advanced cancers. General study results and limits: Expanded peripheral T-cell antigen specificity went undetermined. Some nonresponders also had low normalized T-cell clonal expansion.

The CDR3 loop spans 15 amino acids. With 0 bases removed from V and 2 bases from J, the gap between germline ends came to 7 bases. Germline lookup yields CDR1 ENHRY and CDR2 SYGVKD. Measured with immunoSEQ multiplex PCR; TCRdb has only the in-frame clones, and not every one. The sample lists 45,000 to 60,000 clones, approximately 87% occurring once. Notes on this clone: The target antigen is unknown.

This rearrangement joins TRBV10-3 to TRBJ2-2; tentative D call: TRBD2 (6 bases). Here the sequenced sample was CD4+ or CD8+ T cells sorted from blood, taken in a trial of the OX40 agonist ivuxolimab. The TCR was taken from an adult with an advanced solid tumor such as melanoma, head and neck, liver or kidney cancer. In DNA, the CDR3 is TGTGCCATCAGTGAGTCCGGGGGAAACACCGGGGAGCTGTTTTTT. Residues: CAISESGGNTGELFF.